This TCR beta chain was captured by sequencing in a study of CD8+ T cells in alopecia areata. Study-wide points: Especially in alopecia totalis/universalis, lesional scalp showed greater clonality than normal scalp did. Mice gave a clearer picture of TCR sharing than patients did, possibly for HLA-related reasons.

Reverse transcribed after extraction, RNA yielded cDNA as the sequencing template. Sequencing used immunoSEQ multiplex PCR; TCRdb keeps in-frame clones, though not all of them. This sample yields roughly 120,000 clones, of which roughly two fifths are seen a single time; 2.5% to 3.5% belongs to the top ten. The CDR3 runs 16 residues. The ends lost 4 bases at V and 4 bases at J; junction bases unmatched: 5. Germline lookup yields CDR1 ENHRY and CDR2 SYGVKD. This clone was counted between two and nine times. Its antigen is not known. V is TRBV10-3 and J is TRBJ2-6; TRBD1 agrees at 9 bases. The specimen was CD4+ T cells sorted from blood. The receptor was derived from a human donor with alopecia areata. The CDR3 region is CAISATGGLGANVLTF. The CDR3 nucleotides read TGTGCCATCAGTGCGACAGGGGGACTGGGGGCCAACGTCCTGACTTTC.